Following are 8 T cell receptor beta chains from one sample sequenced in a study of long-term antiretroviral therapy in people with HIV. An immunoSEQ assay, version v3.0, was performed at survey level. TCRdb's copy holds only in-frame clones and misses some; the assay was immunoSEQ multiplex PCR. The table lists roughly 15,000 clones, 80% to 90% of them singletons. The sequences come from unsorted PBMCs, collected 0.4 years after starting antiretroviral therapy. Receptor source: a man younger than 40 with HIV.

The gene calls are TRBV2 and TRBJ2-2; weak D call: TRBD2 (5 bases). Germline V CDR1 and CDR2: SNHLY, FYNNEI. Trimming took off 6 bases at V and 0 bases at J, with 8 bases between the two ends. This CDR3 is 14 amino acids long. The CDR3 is CASRPGTNTGELFF. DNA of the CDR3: TGTGCCAGCAGACCCGGGACGAACACCGGGGAGCTGTTTTTT.

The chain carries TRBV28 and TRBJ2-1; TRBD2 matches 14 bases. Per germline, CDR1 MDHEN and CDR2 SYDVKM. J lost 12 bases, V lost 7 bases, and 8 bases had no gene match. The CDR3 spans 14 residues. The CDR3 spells CASNRLAGGPGQFF. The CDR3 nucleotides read TGTGCCAGCAACAGACTAGCGGGAGGGCCTGGGCAGTTCTTC.

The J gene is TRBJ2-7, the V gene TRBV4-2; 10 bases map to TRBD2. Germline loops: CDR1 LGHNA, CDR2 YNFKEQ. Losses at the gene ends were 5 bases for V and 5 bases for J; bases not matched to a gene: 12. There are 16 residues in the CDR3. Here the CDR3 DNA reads TGTGCCAGCAGCTCCGCAGCGGGAGGGGGCTCGGACGAGCAGTACTTC. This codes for CASSSAAGGGSDEQYF.

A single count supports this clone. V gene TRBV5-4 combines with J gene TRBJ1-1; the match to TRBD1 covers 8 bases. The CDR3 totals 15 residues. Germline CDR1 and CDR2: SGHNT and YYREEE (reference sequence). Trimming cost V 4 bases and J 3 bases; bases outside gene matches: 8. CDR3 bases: TGTGCCAGCAGCCCGCCCGGACAGGGCTACACTGAAGCTTTCTTT. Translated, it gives CASSPPGQGYTEAFF.

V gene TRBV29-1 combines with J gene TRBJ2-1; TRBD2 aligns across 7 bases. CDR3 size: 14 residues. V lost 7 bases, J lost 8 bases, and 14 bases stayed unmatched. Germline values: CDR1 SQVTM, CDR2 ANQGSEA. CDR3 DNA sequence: TGCAGCGCCCTCGGAGGGCGGGAGCCCTATGAGCAGTTCTTC. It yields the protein CSALGGREPYEQFF.

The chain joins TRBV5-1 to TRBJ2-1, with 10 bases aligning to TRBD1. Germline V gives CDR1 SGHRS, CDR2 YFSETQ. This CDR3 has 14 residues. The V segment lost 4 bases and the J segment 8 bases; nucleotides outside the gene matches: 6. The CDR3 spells CASSVPTGGHEQFF. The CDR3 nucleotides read TGCGCCAGCAGCGTACCGACAGGGGGCCATGAGCAGTTCTTC. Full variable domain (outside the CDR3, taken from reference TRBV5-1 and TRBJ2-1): KAGVTQTPRYLIKTRGQQVTLSCSPISGHRSVSWYQQTPGQGLQFLFEYFSETQRNKGNFPGRFSGRQFSNSRSEMNVSTLELGDSALYLCASSVPTGGHEQFFGPGTRLTVL.

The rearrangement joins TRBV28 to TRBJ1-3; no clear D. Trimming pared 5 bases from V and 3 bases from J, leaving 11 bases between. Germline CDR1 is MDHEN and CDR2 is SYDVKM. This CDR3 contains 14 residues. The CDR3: CASSALINGNTIYF. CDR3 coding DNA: TGTGCCAGCAGTGCGCTAATAAATGGAAACACCATATATTTT.

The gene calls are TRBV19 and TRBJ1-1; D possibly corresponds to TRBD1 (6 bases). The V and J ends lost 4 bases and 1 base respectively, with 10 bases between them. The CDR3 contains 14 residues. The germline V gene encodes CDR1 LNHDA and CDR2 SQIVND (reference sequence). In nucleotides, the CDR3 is TGTGCCAGTAGTACACAGGGCGCGAACACTGAAGCTTTCTTT. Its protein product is CASSTQGANTEAFF.